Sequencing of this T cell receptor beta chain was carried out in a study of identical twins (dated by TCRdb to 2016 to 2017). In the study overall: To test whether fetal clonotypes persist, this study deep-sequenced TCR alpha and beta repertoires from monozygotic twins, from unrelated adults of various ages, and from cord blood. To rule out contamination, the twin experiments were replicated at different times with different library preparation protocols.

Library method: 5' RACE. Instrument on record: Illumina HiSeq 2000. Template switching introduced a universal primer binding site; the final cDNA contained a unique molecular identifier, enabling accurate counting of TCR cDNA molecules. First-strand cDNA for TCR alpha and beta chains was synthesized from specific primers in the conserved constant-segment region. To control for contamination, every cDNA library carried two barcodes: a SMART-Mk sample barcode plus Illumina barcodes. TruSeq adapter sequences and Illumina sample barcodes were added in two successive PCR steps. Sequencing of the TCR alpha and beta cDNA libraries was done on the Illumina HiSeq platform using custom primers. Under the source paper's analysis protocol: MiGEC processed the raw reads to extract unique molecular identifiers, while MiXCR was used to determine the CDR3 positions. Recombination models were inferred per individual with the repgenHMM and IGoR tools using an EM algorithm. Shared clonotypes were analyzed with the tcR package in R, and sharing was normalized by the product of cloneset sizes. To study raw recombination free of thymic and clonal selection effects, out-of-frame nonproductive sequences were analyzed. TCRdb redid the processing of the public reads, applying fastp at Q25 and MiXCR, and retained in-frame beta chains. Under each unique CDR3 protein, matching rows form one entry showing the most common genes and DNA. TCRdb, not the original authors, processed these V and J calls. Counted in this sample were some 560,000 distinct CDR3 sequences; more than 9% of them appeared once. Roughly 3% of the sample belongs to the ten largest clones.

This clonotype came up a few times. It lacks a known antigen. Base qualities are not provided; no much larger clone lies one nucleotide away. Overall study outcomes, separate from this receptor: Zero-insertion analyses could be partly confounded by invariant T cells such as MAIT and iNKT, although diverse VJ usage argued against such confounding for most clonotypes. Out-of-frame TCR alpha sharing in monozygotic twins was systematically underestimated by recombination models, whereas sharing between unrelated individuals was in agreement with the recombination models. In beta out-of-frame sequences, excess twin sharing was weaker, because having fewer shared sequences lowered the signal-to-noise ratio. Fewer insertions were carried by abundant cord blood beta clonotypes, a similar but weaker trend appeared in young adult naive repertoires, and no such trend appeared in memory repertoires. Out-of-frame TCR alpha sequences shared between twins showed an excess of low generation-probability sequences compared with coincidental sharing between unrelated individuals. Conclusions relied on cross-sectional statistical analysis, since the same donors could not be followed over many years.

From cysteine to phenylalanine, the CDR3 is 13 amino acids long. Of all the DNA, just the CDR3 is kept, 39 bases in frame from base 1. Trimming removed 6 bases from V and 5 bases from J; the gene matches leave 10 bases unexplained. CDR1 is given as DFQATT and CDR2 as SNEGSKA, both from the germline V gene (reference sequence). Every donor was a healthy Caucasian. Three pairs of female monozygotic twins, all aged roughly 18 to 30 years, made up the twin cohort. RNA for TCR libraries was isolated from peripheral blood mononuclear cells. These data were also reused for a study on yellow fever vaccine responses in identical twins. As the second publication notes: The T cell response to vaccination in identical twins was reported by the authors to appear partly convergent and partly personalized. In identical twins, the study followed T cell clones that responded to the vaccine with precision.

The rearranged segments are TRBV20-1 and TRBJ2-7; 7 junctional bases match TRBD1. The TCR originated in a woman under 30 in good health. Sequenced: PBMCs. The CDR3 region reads CSAAGRGWNEQYF. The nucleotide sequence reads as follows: TGCAGTGCCGCCGGCAGGGGGTGGAACGAGCAGTACTTC.